This T cell receptor (beta chain) is drawn from a study of shared clonotypes between healthy human individuals. This clone has just a few counts. Here immunoSEQ multiplex PCR was the method, and the copy in TCRdb shows in-frame clones only, minus some. The profile shows some 2.1 million clones, about 95% of them singletons. The naive CD8 subset, CD45RO-negative cells positively selected for CCR7, excluded terminally differentiated effector memory CD45RA+ cells. The germline V gene encodes CDR1 MDHEN and CDR2 SYDVKM. V lost 3 bases to trimming and J lost 5 bases; unmatched junction nucleotides: 5. This CDR3 contains 15 residues.

This receptor was obtained from a man aged 18-30 years in good health. Material for sequencing was naive CD8+ T cells sorted from blood. The V gene is TRBV28, the J gene TRBJ2-1; TRBD1 agrees at 9 bases. The CDR3 reads CASSLWTGDHNEQFF. CDR3 DNA: TGTGCCAGCAGTTTGTGGACAGGGGATCACAATGAGCAGTTCTTC.